These 31 T cell receptor beta chains were all obtained from the same sample, sequenced in a study of control samples from healthy donors and cancer patients. Sequencing used immunoSEQ multiplex PCR; TCRdb keeps in-frame clones, though not all of them. The sample carries tens of thousands of clones, roughly 91% recorded once. The sample comprised blood. The source is a man aged 50-60 years in good health.

The chain couples TRBV19 to TRBJ2-2; D unclear. With 1 base removed from V and 5 bases from J, the gap between germline ends came to 8 bases. The CDR3 consists of 14 residues. The germline V gene has CDR1 LNHDA and CDR2 SQIVND (reference sequence). The CDR3 spells CASSIAGLTGELFF. CDR3 bases: TGTGCCAGTAGTATAGCAGGCCTAACCGGGGAGCTGTTTTTT.

The V gene is TRBV19, the J gene TRBJ2-2; weak D call: TRBD2 (5 bases). Trimming removed 6 bases from V and 3 bases from J, with 11 bases in between. Looked up from germline, CDR1 is LNHDA and CDR2 is SQIVND (reference sequence). CDR3 size: 14 residues. This chain's CDR3 is CASSRTRDTGELFF. The CDR3 DNA sequence: TGTGCCAGTAGCCGGACGCGGGACACCGGGGAGCTGTTTTTT.

This clone has a handful of counts. The chain employs TRBV30 and TRBJ1-5; D perhaps matches TRBD1 (6 bases). The CDR3 has 14 residues. The V gene lost 0 bases and the J gene lost 1 base, with 7 bases spanning the gap. Germline values: CDR1 GTSNPN, CDR2 SVGIG (reference sequence). The chain's CDR3 is CAWSVDRSNQPQHF. The CDR3 coding sequence is TGTGCCTGGAGTGTAGACAGGAGCAATCAGCCCCAGCATTTT.

This sequence joins TRBV6-5 and TRBJ1-2; D perhaps matches TRBD1 (5 bases). CDR1 MNHEY and CDR2 SVGAGI come from the germline V gene. The CDR3 totals 15 residues. V was clipped by 5 bases and J by 1 base, with 14 bases between them. CDR3 protein: CASSRGTMGNYGYTF. CDR3 sequence (DNA): TGTGCCAGCAGTCGCGGGACCATGGGTAACTATGGCTACACCTTC.

The gene calls are TRBV24-1 and TRBJ1-5; tentative D call: TRBD1 (5 bases). This CDR3 spans 17 amino acids. CDR1 KGHDR and CDR2 SFDVKD come from the germline V gene. Trimming pared 4 bases from V and 0 bases from J, leaving 15 bases between. The CDR3 region is CATSDRGTLDSNQPQHF. The CDR3 nucleotides are TGTGCCACCAGTGACCGAGGGACTCTGGATAGCAATCAGCCCCAGCATTTT.

The chain couples TRBV10-3 to TRBJ1-3; weak D call: TRBD1 (6 bases). The CDR3 runs to 13 residues. CDR1 and CDR2 (germline): ENHRY, SYGVKD. Trimming left V 5 bases short and J 5 bases short, with 10 bases between. For the CDR3, the DNA is TGTGCCATCAGTAATACAGGGAGAAACACCATATATTTT. Translating it yields CAISNTGRNTIYF.

CDR3 region: CSVEDQGNTIYF. CDR3 sequence (DNA): TGCAGCGTTGAAGATCAGGGAAACACCATATATTTT. The V call is TRBV29-1, the J call TRBJ1-3, with D uncertain. Trimming shortened V by 0 bases and J by 4 bases, and 4 bases separated the two germline ends. There are 12 residues in the CDR3. Germline-derived CDR1 and CDR2 are SQVTM and ANQGSEA.

The rearrangement joins TRBV5-1 to TRBJ1-1; 10 bases are a match to TRBD1. Germline lookup yields CDR1 SGHRS and CDR2 YFSETQ. V trimming: 4 bases; J trimming: 10 bases; junction bases outside the gene matches: 7. The CDR3 spans 13 residues. The CDR3 sequence is CASSNGQGGRAFF. The CDR3 coding sequence is TGCGCCAGCAGCAACGGACAGGGGGGACGAGCTTTCTTT.

V gene TRBV19 combines with J gene TRBJ2-2; 12 nucleotides match TRBD2. CDR3 length: 15 residues. V lost 7 bases, J lost 6 bases, and 6 bases stayed unmatched. Germline V gene data show CDR1 as LNHDA and CDR2 as SQIVND (reference sequence). DNA of the CDR3: TGTGCCAGTACTCCTAGCGGGGGGGGCTCCGGGGAGCTGTTTTTT. Translated, it gives CASTPSGGGSGELFF.

The CDR3 bases are TGTGCCAGCAGGCTAAGGACGGGCTATGGCTACACCTTC. Amino acids: CASRLRTGYGYTF. The chain combines TRBV27 with TRBJ1-2; D is uncertain. V dropped 6 bases and J dropped 4 bases, with 12 bases sitting between them. The CDR3 runs 13 residues. Per the germline V gene, CDR1 is MNHEY and CDR2 is SMNVEV (reference sequence).

The V and J genes are TRBV5-6 and TRBJ1-5; D not resolved. Per germline, CDR1 SGHDT and CDR2 YYEEEE. Deletions cut 2 bases from V and 0 bases from J, with 9 bases between. The CDR3 consists of 15 residues. The CDR3 coding sequence is TGTGCCAGCAGCTTCTCGCCCAATAGCAATCAGCCCCAGCATTTT. Its translation: CASSFSPNSNQPQHF.

The CDR3 DNA sequence: TGTGCCAGTAGTCAACGACAGGGTAGGATCGAGACCCAGTACTTC. Translated, it gives CASSQRQGRIETQYF. The chain recombines TRBV19 with TRBJ2-5; 7 nucleotides agree with TRBD1. The germline CDR1 and CDR2 sequences are LNHDA and SQIVND (reference sequence). The CDR3 sequence is 15 residues long. The trim removed 5 bases at V and 5 bases at J, leaving 11 bases unmatched. Using reference TRBV19 and TRBJ2-5 for the parts outside the CDR3, the full variable domain is DGGITQSPKYLFRKEGQNVTLSCEQNLNHDAMYWYRQDPGQGLRLIYYSQIVNDFQKGDIAEGYSVSREKKESFPLTVTSAQKNPTAFYLCASSQRQGRIETQYFGPGTRLLVL.

This sequence joins TRBV18 and TRBJ1-6; the D is unclear. V dropped 3 bases and J dropped 7 bases, with 13 bases sitting between them. The CDR3 consists of 15 residues. CDR1 is KGHSH and CDR2 is LQKENI in the germline V gene. The CDR3: CASSPLRYPNSPLHF. In DNA form, the CDR3 reads TGTGCCAGCTCACCGCTACGATACCCCAATTCACCCCTCCACTTT.

This sequence joins TRBV4-1 and TRBJ2-5, with TRBD2 identical over 11 bases. V lost 5 bases, J lost 1 base, and 6 bases stayed unmatched. This CDR3 spans 16 amino acids. CDR1 MGHRA and CDR2 YSYEKL come from the germline V gene. The CDR3 DNA reads as TGCGCCAGCAGCTCTAGTCTAGCGGGGGGCCAAGAGACCCAGTACTTC. It codes for CASSSSLAGGQETQYF.

This chain connects TRBV7-2 to TRBJ1-1, with D unresolved. This CDR3 spans 15 amino acids. V was trimmed by 1 base and J by 6 bases, leaving 15 bases between them. CDR1 is SGHTA and CDR2 is FQGNSA in the germline V gene. The CDR3 DNA reads TGTGCCAGCAGCTTAGGATATGGTAGGATAGCTGAAGCTTTCTTT. Translated, it gives CASSLGYGRIAEAFF.

The V gene is TRBV7-9, the J gene TRBJ1-1; 8 positions match TRBD1. V gave up 5 bases and J gave up 4 bases; unmatched junction bases: 12. The CDR3 is 16 residues long. Germline lookup yields CDR1 SEHNR and CDR2 FQNEAQ (reference sequence). CDR3 DNA: TGTGCCAGCAGCCATTATGCGGACAGGGCGGGCACTGAAGCTTTCTTT. Translation gives CASSHYADRAGTEAFF.

V is TRBV10-3 and J is TRBJ2-7; 8 nucleotides align to TRBD2. Trimming removed 0 bases from V and 3 bases from J; junction bases left unmatched: 7. CDR3 size: 16 residues. Per germline, CDR1 ENHRY and CDR2 SYGVKD. The CDR3 reads CAISESPPAGDYEQYF. The CDR3 DNA is TGTGCCATCAGTGAGTCTCCCCCAGCGGGGGACTACGAGCAGTACTTC.

This chain connects TRBV19 to TRBJ1-2; a possible D gene is TRBD1 (5 bases). Trimming shortened V by 3 bases and J by 8 bases, and 13 bases separated the two germline ends. This CDR3 region has 13 residues. Per germline, CDR1 LNHDA and CDR2 SQIVND (reference sequence). The CDR3 sequence is CASSMVGAGGYTF. The CDR3 region has the DNA TGTGCCAGTAGTATGGTAGGGGCTGGAGGCTACACCTTC.

The chain has TRBV9 and TRBJ1-6; 7 bases align to TRBD1. Trimming cost V 1 base and J 10 bases; bases outside gene matches: 8. The CDR3 consists of 15 residues. Germline values: CDR1 SGDLS, CDR2 YYNGEE. In DNA form, the CDR3 reads TGTGCCAGCAGCGTACGAGGGGGCATGGACTCACCCCTCCACTTT. It translates to CASSVRGGMDSPLHF.

This clone was recorded once. V and J are TRBV7-6 and TRBJ2-3; 7 nucleotides align to TRBD1. Per germline, CDR1 SGHVS and CDR2 FNYEAQ. The V and J ends lost 5 bases and 4 bases, in that order; junction bases with no gene match: 9. This CDR3 has 15 amino acids. The CDR3 region is CASSPFDRDPDTQYF. The CDR3 DNA follows: TGTGCCAGCAGCCCTTTTGACAGGGACCCAGATACGCAGTATTTT.

V is TRBV25-1 and J is TRBJ1-1, with a weak D call TRBD1 (5 bases). V shed 1 base and J shed 7 bases, with 10 bases lying between them. Germline-derived CDR1 and CDR2 are MGHDK and SYGVNS. CDR3 length: 13 amino acids. The CDR3, as DNA: TGTGCCAGCAGTGAATCAGGGATTAGTGAAGCTTTCTTT. Translated: CASSESGISEAFF.

The rearrangement uses TRBV4-1 and TRBJ1-5; a possible D gene is TRBD1 (5 bases). Per the germline V gene, CDR1 is MGHRA and CDR2 is YSYEKL. V lost 4 bases and J 5 bases, leaving 21 bases between the germline ends. CDR3 length: 17 residues. CDR3 in amino acids: CASSLGPETGGHQPQHF. The CDR3, as DNA: TGCGCCAGCAGCCTGGGCCCTGAAACAGGTGGGCATCAGCCCCAGCATTTT.

By its share, this clone is medium-sized. The chain uses TRBV19 and TRBJ1-1; 7 nucleotides match TRBD1. The J segment lost 4 bases and the V segment lost 3 bases, leaving 2 bases of the junction unmatched. Per germline, CDR1 LNHDA and CDR2 SQIVND (reference sequence). This CDR3 spans 13 amino acids. CDR3 region: CASSIRTGTEAFF. The CDR3 coding sequence is TGTGCCAGTAGTATCAGGACAGGCACTGAAGCTTTCTTT.

The V call is TRBV5-5, the J call TRBJ2-1, with 9 bases matching TRBD2. Trimming at V came to 4 bases and at J to 10 bases, leaving 9 bases not matched to a gene. The V gene's germline CDR1 is SGHKS and CDR2 YYEKEE (reference sequence). CDR3 length equals 14 residues. This chain's CDR3 is CASSLIAGEVEQFF. The DNA for the CDR3 is TGTGCCAGCAGCCTTATAGCGGGGGAGGTGGAGCAGTTCTTC.

V usage is TRBV2 and J usage is TRBJ1-3; TRBD1 aligns across 7 bases. The CDR3 consists of 15 residues. With V trimmed by 6 bases and J by 0 bases, 5 bases remained unmatched. Looked up from germline, CDR1 is SNHLY and CDR2 is FYNNEI. The CDR3 nucleotides are TGTGCCAGCAGGACTAGGACAGGCTCTGGAAACACCATATATTTT. Residues: CASRTRTGSGNTIYF.

The chain recombines TRBV5-1 with TRBJ1-1; 10 bases are shared with TRBD1. After removal of 4 bases from V and 0 bases from J, the junction contained 3 bases not matched to a gene. Germline assignment: CDR1 SGHRS and CDR2 YFSETQ. The length of the CDR3 is 15 residues. CDR3 bases: TGCGCCAGCAGCCAGGGACAGGGGATGAACACTGAAGCTTTCTTT. Translation: CASSQGQGMNTEAFF. Combining the CDR3 with reference TRBV5-1 and TRBJ1-1 gives the whole variable domain KAGVTQTPRYLIKTRGQQVTLSCSPISGHRSVSWYQQTPGQGLQFLFEYFSETQRNKGNFPGRFSGRQFSNSRSEMNVSTLELGDSALYLCASSQGQGMNTEAFFGQGTRLTVV.

In this sample, this clone turned up a few times. CDR3 in amino acids: CASSPNLGQGIYEQFF. CDR3 in DNA: TGTGCCAGTAGTCCAAATCTTGGTCAGGGGATATATGAGCAGTTCTTC. V gene TRBV19 combines with J gene TRBJ2-1; a weak D match, TRBD1 (6 bases). Germline V gives CDR1 LNHDA, CDR2 SQIVND (reference sequence). The V end lost 5 bases, the J end lost 8 bases, and 22 bases lay between the germline ends. The CDR3 has 16 residues.

This clone showed up just a few times. This chain connects TRBV5-4 to TRBJ2-3; D is unclear. CDR3 length: 12 residues. Germline V CDR1 and CDR2: SGHNT, YYREEE (reference sequence). V was cut by 4 bases and J by 1 base, with 4 bases left in between. CDR3 sequence: CASSEGTDTQYF. CDR3 sequence (DNA): TGTGCCAGCAGCGAGGGCACAGATACGCAGTATTTT.

This sequence joins TRBV10-3 and TRBJ1-2, with TRBD1 identical over 10 bases. The length of the CDR3 is 14 residues. Germline V gene sequence: CDR1 ENHRY, CDR2 SYGVKD. The junction had 2 bases not matched to a gene; V was cut back by 0 bases and J by 7 bases. The CDR3 region is CAISESDRGPGYTF. For the CDR3, the DNA is TGTGCCATCAGTGAGTCCGACAGGGGGCCTGGCTACACCTTC.

The chain is built from TRBV30 and TRBJ2-7, with D possibly matching TRBD1 (6 bases). In germline, CDR1 is GTSNPN, CDR2 SVGIG (reference sequence). The ends were cut back, 3 bases at V and 2 bases at J, with 11 bases in the middle. The CDR3 has 13 residues. CDR3 residues: CAWRGGQTYEQYF. CDR3 DNA: TGTGCCTGGAGAGGAGGACAGACCTACGAGCAGTACTTC.

The gene calls are TRBV6-5 and TRBJ1-6, with TRBD1 identical over 9 bases. V gave up 5 bases and J gave up 7 bases; unmatched junction bases: 6. This CDR3 is built from 15 residues. Germline values: CDR1 MNHEY, CDR2 SVGAGI. The DNA for the CDR3 is TGTGCCAGCAGTCCCGTTACAGGGGGCAATTCACCCCTCCACTTT. Translation gives CASSPVTGGNSPLHF.